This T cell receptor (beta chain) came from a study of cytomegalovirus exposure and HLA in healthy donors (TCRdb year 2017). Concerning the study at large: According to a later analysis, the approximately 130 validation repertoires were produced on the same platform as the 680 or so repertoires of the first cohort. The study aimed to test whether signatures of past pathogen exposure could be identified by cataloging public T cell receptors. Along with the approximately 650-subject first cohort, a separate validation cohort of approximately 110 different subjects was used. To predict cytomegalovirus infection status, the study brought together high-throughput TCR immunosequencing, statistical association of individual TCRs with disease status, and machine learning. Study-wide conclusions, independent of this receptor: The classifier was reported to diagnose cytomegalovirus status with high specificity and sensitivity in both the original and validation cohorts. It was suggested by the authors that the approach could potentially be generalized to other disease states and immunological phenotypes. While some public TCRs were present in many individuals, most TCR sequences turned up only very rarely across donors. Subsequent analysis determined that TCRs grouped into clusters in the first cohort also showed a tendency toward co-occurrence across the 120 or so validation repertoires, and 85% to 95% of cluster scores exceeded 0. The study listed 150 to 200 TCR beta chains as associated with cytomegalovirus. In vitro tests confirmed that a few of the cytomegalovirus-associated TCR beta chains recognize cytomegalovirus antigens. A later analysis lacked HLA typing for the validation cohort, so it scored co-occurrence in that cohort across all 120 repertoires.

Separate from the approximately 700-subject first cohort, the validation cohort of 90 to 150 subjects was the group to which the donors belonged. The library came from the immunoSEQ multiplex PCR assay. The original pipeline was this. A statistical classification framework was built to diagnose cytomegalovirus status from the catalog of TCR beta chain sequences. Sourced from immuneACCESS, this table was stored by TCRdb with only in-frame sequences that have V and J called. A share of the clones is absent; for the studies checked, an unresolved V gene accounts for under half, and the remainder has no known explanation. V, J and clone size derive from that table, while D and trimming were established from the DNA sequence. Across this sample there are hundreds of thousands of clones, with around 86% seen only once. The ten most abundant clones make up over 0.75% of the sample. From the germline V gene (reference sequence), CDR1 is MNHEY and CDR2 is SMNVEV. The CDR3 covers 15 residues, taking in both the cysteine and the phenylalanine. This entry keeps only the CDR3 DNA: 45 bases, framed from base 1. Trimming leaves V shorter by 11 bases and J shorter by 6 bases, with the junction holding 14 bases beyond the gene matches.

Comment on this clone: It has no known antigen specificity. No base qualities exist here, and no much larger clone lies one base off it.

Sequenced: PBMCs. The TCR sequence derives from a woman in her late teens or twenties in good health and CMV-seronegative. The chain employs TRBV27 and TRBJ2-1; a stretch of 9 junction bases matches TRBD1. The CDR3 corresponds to CAGYPTGGLANEQFF. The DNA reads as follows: TGTGCCGGGTATCCAACAGGGGGCCTTGCCAATGAGCAGTTCTTC.